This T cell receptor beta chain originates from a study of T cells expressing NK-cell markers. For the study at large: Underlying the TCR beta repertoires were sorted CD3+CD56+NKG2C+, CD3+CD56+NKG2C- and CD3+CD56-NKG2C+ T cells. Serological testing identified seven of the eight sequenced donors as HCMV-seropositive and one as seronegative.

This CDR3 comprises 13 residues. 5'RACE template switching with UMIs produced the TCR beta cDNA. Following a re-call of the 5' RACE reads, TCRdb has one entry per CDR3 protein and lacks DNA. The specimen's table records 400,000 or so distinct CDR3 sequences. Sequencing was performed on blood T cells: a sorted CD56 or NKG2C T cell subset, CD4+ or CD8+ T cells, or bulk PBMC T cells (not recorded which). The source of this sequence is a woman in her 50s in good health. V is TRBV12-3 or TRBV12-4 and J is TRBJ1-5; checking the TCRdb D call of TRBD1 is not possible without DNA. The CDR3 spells CASTLGGSQPQHF.